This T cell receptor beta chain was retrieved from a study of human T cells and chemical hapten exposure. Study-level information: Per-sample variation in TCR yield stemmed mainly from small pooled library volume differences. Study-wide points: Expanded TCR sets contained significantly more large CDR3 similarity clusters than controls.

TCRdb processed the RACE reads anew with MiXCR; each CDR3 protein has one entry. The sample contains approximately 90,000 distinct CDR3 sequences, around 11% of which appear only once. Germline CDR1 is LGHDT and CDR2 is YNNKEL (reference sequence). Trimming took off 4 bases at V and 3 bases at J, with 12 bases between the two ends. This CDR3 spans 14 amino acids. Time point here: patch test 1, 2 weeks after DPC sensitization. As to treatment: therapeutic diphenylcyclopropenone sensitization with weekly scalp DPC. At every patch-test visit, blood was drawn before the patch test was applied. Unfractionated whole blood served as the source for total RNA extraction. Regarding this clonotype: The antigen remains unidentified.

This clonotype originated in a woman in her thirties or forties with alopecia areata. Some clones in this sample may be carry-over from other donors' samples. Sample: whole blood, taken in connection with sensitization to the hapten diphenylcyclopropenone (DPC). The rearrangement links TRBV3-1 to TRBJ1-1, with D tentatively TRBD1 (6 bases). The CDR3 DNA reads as TGTGCCAGCAGCCCCCAGGGGCGGCACACTGAAGCTTTCTTT. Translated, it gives CASSPQGRHTEAFF. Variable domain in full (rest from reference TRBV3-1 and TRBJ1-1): DTAVSQTPKYLVTQMGNDKSIKCEQNLGHDTMYWYKQDSKKFLKIMFSYNNKELIINETVPNRFSPKSPDKAHLNLHINSLELGDSAVYFCASSPQGRHTEAFFGQGTRLTVV.